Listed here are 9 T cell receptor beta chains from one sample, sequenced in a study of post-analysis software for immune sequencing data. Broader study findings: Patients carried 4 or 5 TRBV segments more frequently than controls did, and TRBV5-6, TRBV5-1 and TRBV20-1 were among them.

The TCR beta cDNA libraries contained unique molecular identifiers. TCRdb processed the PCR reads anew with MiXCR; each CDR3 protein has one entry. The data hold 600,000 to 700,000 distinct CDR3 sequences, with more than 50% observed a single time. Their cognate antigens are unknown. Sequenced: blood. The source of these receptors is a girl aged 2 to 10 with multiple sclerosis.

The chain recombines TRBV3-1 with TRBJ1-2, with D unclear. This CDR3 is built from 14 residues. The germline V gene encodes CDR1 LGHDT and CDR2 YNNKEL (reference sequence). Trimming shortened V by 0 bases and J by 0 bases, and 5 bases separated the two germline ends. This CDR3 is CASSQEPPNYGYTF. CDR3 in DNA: TGTGCCAGCAGCCAAGAACCCCCTAACTATGGCTACACCTTC.

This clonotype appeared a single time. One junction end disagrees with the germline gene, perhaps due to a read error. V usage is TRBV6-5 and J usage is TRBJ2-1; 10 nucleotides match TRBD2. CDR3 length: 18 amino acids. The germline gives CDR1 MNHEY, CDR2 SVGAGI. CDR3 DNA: TGTGCCAACAGTTACTCGACCCCTTCAGCGGGAGGGGACAATGAGCAGTTCTTC. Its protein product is CANSYSTPSAGGDNEQFF.

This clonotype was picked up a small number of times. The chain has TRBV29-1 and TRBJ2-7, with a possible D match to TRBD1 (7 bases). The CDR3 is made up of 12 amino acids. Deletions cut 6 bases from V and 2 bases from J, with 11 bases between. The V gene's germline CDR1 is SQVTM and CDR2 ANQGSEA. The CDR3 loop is CSVGGQPYEQYF. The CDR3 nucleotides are TGCAGCGTCGGGGGACAGCCCTACGAGCAGTACTTC.

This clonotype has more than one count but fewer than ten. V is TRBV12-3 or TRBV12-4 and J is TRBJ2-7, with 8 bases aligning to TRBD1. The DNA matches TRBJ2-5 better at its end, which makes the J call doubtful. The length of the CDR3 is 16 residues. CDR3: CASSPQDRAAQETQYF. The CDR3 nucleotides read TGTGCCAGCAGTCCCCAGGACAGGGCGGCACAAGAGACCCAGTACTTC.

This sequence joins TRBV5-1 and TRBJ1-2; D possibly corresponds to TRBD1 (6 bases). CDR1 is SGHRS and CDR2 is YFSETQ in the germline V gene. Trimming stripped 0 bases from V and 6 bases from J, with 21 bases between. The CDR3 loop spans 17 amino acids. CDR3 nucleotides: TGCGCCAGCAGCTTGGCCGGTACAGGGAGGTTGTTGGATGGCTACACCTTC. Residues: CASSLAGTGRLLDGYTF.

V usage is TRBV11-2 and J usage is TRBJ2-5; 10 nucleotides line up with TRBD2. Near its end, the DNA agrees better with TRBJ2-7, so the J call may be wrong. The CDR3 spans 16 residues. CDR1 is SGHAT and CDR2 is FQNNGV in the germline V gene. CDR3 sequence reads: CASSSDGLAGVDEQYF. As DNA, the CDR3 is TGTGCCAGCAGCTCCGACGGGCTAGCGGGAGTAGACGAGCAGTACTTC.

The CDR3, as DNA: TGTGCCAGGGAAGAGCGTACCTGGAATGAAAAACTGTTTTTT. It specifies CAREERTWNEKLFF. This sequence joins TRBV7-2 and TRBJ1-4; D is ambiguous. V lost 9 bases to trimming and J lost 5 bases, with 16 bases between them. The CDR3 consists of 14 residues. In germline, CDR1 is SGHTA, CDR2 FQGNSA.

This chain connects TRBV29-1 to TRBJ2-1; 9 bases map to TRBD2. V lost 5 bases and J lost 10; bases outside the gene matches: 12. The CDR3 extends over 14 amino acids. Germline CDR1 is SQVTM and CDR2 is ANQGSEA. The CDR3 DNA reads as TGCAGCGTTAAAGTGGCGGGAGGGCCTTGGGAGCAGTTCTTC. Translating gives CSVKVAGGPWEQFF.

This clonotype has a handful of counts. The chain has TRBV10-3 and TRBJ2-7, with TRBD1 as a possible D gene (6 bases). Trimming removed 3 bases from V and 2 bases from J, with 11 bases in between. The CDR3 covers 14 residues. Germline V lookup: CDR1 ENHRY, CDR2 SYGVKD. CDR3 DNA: TGTGCCATCAGTGAACAGGGATCCACCTACGAGCAGTACTTC. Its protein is CAISEQGSTYEQYF.